The source of this TCR beta chain is a study of cytomegalovirus exposure and HLA in healthy donors. Study conclusions and caveats: Researchers reportedly found TCR beta sequences accurately predicted most subjects' HLA-A and HLA-B alleles.

Germline values: CDR1 LNHDA, CDR2 SQIVND (reference sequence). V shed 5 bases and J 5 bases; nucleotides not matched to a gene: 14. The CDR3 is made up of 16 amino acids. Details on this clone: The antigen remains unidentified.

The PCR used 60 Vbeta and 13 Jbeta primers. Profiling relied on immunoSEQ multiplex PCR, and the TCRdb table lists in-frame clones only, not all of them. Found here are about 190,000 clones, about 77% of them singletons; the top ten hold 2% to 2.5%. V gene TRBV19 combines with J gene TRBJ2-5, with TRBD2 identical over 7 bases. This clonotype was obtained from a young woman in good health and CMV-seropositive. The sequenced material came from PBMCs. The CDR3 DNA sequence: TGTGCCAGTAGTCTCCGGGACTACCAGGGAGGGGAGACCCAGTACTTC. It translates to CASSLRDYQGGETQYF.